The 17 T cell receptor beta chains reported below all come from one sample, sequenced in a study of identical twins. TCRdb fed the 5' RACE reads into MiXCR, producing one record per CDR3 protein. Counted here are about 520,000 distinct CDR3 sequences, approximately 22% occurring once; the ten biggest clones make up about 0.91%. The data also belong to a second study, concerning T cells expressing NK-cell markers.

The material sequenced was CD4+ T cells sorted from blood. All receptors come from a young woman in good health.

This clonotype was detected only a few times. The chain has TRBV3-1 and TRBJ2-5, with 12 bases matching TRBD2. The CDR3 sequence is 15 residues long. Germline V gene lookup returns CDR1 LGHDT and CDR2 YNNKEL (reference sequence). V trimming: 7 bases; J trimming: 2 bases; junction bases outside the gene matches: 5. The CDR3 region is CASNGLAGPQETQYF. The CDR3 bases are TGTGCCAGCAACGGACTAGCGGGGCCTCAAGAGACCCAGTACTTC.

The J gene is TRBJ2-1, the V gene TRBV4-1; 7 bases fit TRBD2. Per germline, CDR1 MGHRA and CDR2 YSYEKL. The CDR3 consists of 16 residues. V was pared by 1 base and J by 2 bases, with 5 bases of the junction left unmatched. For the CDR3, the DNA is TGCGCCAGCAGCCAAGTTTTGGGGGGGGCCTACAATGAGCAGTTCTTC. Amino acids: CASSQVLGGAYNEQFF.

In its sample, this clonotype was seen a few times. Written as DNA, the CDR3 is TGCTGTTCTTATGGCTACACCTTC. It encodes CCSYGYTF. The chain joins TRBV20-1 to TRBJ1-2, with D uncertain. This CDR3 is built from 8 residues. Germline CDR1 is DFQATT and CDR2 is SNEGSKA (reference sequence).

This chain links TRBV4-3 with TRBJ2-3, with D possibly matching TRBD2 (6 bases). The V end was cut by 4 bases, the J end by 12 bases, with 20 bases between. Germline CDR1 is LGHNA and CDR2 is YSLEER. The length of the CDR3 is 14 residues. The CDR3 DNA follows: TGCGCCAGCAGCCCGACCCCCGGGACTCCGAATCAGTATTTT. This encodes CASSPTPGTPNQYF.

This clonotype turned up a few times. The chain links TRBV6-1 to TRBJ2-7; TRBD2 matches at 10 bases. CDR3 length: 14 residues. Per germline, CDR1 MNHNS and CDR2 SASEGT. The J segment lost 2 bases and the V segment lost 5 bases, leaving 3 bases of the junction unmatched. The CDR3 region has the DNA TGTGCCAGCAGTATAGCGGGGGGTGCCTACGAGCAGTACTTC. It yields the protein CASSIAGGAYEQYF.

The chain is built from TRBV20-1 and TRBJ1-1; no clear D gene. This CDR3 contains 13 residues. CDR1 is DFQATT, CDR2 SNEGSKA, per germline (reference sequence). V gave up 1 base and J gave up 4 bases, with 10 bases separating them. The DNA of the CDR3 is TGCAGTGCTAGAGCGGGCAAGAGCACTGAAGCTTTCTTT. This encodes CSARAGKSTEAFF.

This clonotype has at least ten counts. The chain employs TRBV12-3 or TRBV12-4 and TRBJ2-1; no definite D call. The CDR3 is made up of 11 amino acids. V dropped 5 bases and J dropped 8 bases, with 7 bases sitting between them. For the CDR3, the DNA is TGTGCCAGCAGTAGCGCCTATGAGCAGTTCTTC. Translating it yields CASSSAYEQFF.

This clonotype occurred a few times. V usage is TRBV2 and J usage is TRBJ1-5; D remains unclear. Germline V gives CDR1 SNHLY, CDR2 FYNNEI. Trimming cost V 5 bases and J 2 bases, with 7 bases left between them. The CDR3 extends over 13 amino acids. Written as DNA, the CDR3 is TGTGCCAGCAGTATAAGGGGCAATCAGCCCCAGCATTTT. The encoded protein is CASSIRGNQPQHF.

CDR3 in amino acids: CSARRGSTGELFF. The CDR3, as DNA: TGCAGTGCCCGCAGGGGGTCCACCGGGGAGCTGTTTTTT. The rearrangement joins TRBV20-1 to TRBJ2-2; TRBD1 aligns across 7 bases. Germline CDR1 DFQATT, CDR2 SNEGSKA (reference sequence). J gave up 4 bases and V 6 bases, and 5 bases lay outside the gene matches. This CDR3 spans 13 amino acids.

The chain couples TRBV5-1 to TRBJ2-1; D unresolved. Germline V gives CDR1 SGHRS, CDR2 YFSETQ. Trimming left V 0 bases short and J 7 bases short, with 8 bases between. The CDR3 is 13 amino acids. CDR3 in DNA: TGCGCCAGCAGCTTGGGACTTTCTAATGAGCAGTTCTTC. Residues: CASSLGLSNEQFF.

The V call is TRBV6-4, the J call TRBJ1-6; D is uncertain. CDR3 length: 13 amino acids. The germline V gene has CDR1 MRHNA and CDR2 SNTAGT. With 6 bases removed from V and 3 bases from J, the gap between germline ends came to 6 bases. The CDR3 spells CASRNSYNSPLHF. The DNA for the CDR3 is TGTGCCAGCAGGAATAGCTATAATTCACCCCTCCACTTT.

The chain recombines TRBV24-1 with TRBJ2-1; D is unresolved. This CDR3 has 11 amino acids. From germline, CDR1 is KGHDR and CDR2 SFDVKD. V was trimmed by 6 bases and J by 7 bases, leaving 6 bases between them. The CDR3 spells CATSSRNEQFF. The CDR3 DNA follows: TGTGCCACCAGTTCCCGGAATGAGCAGTTCTTC.

In nucleotides, the CDR3 is TGCAGTGCTAGTGACAGGGCGGATAATCAGCCCCAGCATTTT. This translates into CSASDRADNQPQHF. This chain joins TRBV20-1 and TRBJ1-5, with 7 bases fitting TRBD1. The J segment lost 4 bases and the V segment lost 3 bases, leaving 6 bases of the junction unmatched. The CDR3 runs 14 residues. Germline V gives CDR1 DFQATT, CDR2 SNEGSKA (reference sequence).

The chain combines TRBV7-2 with TRBJ2-7; perhaps TRBD1 as D (6 bases). CDR3 length: 14 residues. In germline, CDR1 is SGHTA, CDR2 FQGNSA. V was pared by 5 bases and J by 0 bases, with 11 bases between. In DNA form, the CDR3 reads TGTGCCAGCAGCACGGGACACTCCTCCTACGAGCAGTACTTC. It is translated as CASSTGHSSYEQYF.

This clonotype has a handful of counts. The chain combines TRBV10-3 with TRBJ1-2; 9 positions agree with TRBD1. Trimming removed 6 bases from V and 2 bases from J; junction bases left unmatched: 4. The CDR3 covers 14 residues. The germline gives CDR1 ENHRY, CDR2 SYGVKD. Written as DNA, the CDR3 is TGTGCCATCAGCCGGGACAGGGACAACTATGGCTACACCTTC. It encodes CAISRDRDNYGYTF.

Points on this clonotype: At one boundary the junction diverges from the germline segment, which might be a read error. This chain joins TRBV5-1 and TRBJ2-7; TRBD2 might be the D (6 bases). The CDR3 is 13 residues long. Germline lookup yields CDR1 SGHRS and CDR2 YFSETQ. The CDR3 bases are TGCGCCAGCAGCCCGGCGGGACTTACAATTATAAGCTTC. Translation gives CASSPAGLTIISF.

This clonotype has a count of ten or more. The chain links TRBV12-3 or TRBV12-4 to TRBJ2-7, with D maybe TRBD2 (5 bases). The CDR3 has 13 residues. Trimming stripped 6 bases from V and 2 bases from J, with 11 bases between. The CDR3 DNA is TGTGCCAGCAGGGGAGACAAAACCTACGAGCAGTACTTC. It translates to CASRGDKTYEQYF.